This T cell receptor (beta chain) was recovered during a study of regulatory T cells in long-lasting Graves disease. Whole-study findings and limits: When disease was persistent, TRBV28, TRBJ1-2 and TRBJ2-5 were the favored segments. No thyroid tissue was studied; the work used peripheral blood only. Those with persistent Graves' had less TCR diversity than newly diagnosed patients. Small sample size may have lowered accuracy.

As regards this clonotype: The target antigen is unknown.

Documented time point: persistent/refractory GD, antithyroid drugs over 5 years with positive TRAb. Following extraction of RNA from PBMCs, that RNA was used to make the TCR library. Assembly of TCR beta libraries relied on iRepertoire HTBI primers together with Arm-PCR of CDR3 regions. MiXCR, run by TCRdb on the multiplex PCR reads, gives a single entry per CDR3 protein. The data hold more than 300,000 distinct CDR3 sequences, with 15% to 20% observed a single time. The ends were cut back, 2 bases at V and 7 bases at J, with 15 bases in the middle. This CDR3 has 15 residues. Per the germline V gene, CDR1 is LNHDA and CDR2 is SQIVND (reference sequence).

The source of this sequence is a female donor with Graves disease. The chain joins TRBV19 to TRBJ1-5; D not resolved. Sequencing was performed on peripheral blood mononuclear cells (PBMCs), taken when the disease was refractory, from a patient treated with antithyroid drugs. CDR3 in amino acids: CASSINGGESQPQHF. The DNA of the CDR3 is TGTGCCAGTAGTATAAATGGCGGGGAGTCCCAGCCCCAGCATTTT.